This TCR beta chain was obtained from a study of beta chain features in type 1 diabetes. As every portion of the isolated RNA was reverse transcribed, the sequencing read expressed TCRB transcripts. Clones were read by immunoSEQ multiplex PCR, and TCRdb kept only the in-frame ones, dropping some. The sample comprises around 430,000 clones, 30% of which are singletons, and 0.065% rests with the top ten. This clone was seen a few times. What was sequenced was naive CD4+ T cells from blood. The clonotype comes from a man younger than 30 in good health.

The CDR3 protein is CASSRDSKAFF. The CDR3 DNA reads as TGTGCCAGCTCCCGGGACAGCAAAGCTTTCTTT. The chain employs TRBV7-9 and TRBJ1-1; 7 bases align to TRBD1. This CDR3 region has 11 residues. The J segment lost 9 bases and the V segment lost 8 bases, leaving 6 bases of the junction unmatched. Germline CDR1 SEHNR, CDR2 FQNEAQ (reference sequence).